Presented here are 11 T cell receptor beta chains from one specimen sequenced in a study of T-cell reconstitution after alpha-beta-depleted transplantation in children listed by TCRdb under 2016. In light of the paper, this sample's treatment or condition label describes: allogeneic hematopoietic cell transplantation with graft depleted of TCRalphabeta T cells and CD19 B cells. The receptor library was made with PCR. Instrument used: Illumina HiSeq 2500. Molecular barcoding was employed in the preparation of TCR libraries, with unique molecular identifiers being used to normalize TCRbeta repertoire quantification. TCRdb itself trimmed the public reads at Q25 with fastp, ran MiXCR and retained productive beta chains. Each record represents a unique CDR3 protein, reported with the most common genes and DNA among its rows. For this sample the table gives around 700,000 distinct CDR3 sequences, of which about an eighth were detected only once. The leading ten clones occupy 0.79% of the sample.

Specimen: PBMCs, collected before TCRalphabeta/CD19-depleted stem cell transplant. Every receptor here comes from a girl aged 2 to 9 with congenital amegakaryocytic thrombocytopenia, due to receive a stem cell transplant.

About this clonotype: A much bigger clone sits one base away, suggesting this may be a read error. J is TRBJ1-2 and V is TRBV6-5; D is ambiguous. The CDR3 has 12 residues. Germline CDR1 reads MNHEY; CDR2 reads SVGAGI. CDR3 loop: CATNTGYYGDTF. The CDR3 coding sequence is TGTGCCACGAATACGGGGTACTATGGCGACACCTTC.

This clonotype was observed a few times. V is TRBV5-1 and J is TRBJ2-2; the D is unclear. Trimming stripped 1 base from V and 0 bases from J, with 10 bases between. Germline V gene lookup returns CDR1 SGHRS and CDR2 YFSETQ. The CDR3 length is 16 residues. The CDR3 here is CASSLFLLANTGELFF. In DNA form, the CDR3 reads TGCGCCAGCAGCTTGTTCCTTCTAGCGAACACCGGGGAGCTGTTTTTT. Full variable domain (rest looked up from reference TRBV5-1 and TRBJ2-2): KAGVTQTPRYLIKTRGQQVTLSCSPISGHRSVSWYQQTPGQGLQFLFEYFSETQRNKGNFPGRFSGRQFSNSRSEMNVSTLELGDSALYLCASSLFLLANTGELFFGEGSRLTVL.

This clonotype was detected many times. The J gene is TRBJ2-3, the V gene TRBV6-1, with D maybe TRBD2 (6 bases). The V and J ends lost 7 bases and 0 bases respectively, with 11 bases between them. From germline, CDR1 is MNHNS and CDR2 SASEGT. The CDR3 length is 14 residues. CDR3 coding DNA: TGTGCCAGCATGCGGGGATCTAGCACAGATACGCAGTATTTT. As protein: CASMRGSSTDTQYF.

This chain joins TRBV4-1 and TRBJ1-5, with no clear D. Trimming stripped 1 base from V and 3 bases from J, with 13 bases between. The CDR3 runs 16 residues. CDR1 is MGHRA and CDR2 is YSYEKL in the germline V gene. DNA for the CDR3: TGCGCCAGCAGCCAAGCGCCCGTGGCCTTCAATCAGCCCCAGCATTTT. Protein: CASSQAPVAFNQPQHF.

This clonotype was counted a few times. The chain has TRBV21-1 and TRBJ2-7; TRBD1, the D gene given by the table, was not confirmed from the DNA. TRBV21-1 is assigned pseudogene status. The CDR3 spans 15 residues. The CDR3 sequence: CASSKAGTGTYEQYF. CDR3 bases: TGTGCCAGCAGCAAAGCGGGGACAGGGACCTACGAGCAGTACTTC.

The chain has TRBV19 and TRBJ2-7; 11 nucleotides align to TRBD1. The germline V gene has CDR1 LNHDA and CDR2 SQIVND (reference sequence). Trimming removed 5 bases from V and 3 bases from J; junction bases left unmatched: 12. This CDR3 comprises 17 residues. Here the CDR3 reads CASSPQPGQGALYEQYF. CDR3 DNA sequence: TGTGCCAGTAGTCCCCAACCTGGACAGGGGGCTCTCTACGAGCAGTACTTC.

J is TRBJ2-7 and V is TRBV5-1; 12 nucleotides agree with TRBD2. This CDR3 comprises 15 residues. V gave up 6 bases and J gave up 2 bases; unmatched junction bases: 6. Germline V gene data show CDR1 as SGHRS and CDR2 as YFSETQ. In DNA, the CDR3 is TGCGCCAGCACCAGGACTAGCGGGAAGACCTACGAGCAGTACTTC. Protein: CASTRTSGKTYEQYF.

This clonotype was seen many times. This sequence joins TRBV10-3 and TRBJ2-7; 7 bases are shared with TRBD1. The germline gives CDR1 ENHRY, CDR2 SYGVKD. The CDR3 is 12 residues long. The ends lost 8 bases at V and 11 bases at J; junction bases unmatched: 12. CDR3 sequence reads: CAISGQDNQEYF. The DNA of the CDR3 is TGTGCCATCTCAGGACAGGACAACCAGGAGTACTTC.

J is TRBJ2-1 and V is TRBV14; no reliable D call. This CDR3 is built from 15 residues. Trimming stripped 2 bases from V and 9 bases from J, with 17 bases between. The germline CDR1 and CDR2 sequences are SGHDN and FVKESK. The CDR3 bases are TGTGCCAGCAGCCAAACTATCACCGGGTTCAGTGAGCAGTTCTTC. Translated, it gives CASSQTITGFSEQFF. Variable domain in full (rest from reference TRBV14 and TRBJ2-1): EAGVTQFPSHSVIEKGQTVTLRCDPISGHDNLYWYRRVMGKEIKFLLHFVKESKQDESGMPNNRFLAERTGGTYSTLKVQPAELEDSGVYFCASSQTITGFSEQFFGPGTRLTVL.

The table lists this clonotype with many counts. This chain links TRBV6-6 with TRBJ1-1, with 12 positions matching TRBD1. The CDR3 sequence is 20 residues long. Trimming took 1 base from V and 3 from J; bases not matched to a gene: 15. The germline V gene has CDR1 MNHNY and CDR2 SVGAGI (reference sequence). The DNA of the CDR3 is TGTGCCAGCAGTTACTTAACCACCGGGACAGGGGGCCGGGGAGACACTGAAGCTTTCTTT. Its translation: CASSYLTTGTGGRGDTEAFF.

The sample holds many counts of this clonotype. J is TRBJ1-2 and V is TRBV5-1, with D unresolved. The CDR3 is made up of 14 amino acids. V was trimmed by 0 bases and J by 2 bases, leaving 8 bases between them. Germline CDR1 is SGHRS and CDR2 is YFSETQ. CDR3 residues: CASSLGQPNYGYTF. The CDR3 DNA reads TGCGCCAGCAGCTTGGGGCAGCCAAACTATGGCTACACCTTC.